This passage covers 8 T cell receptor beta chains from one sample sequenced in a study of T cells after yellow fever vaccination (dated by TCRdb to the late 2010s). Library preparation was by 5' RACE. Sequencing was carried out with an Illumina HiSeq 2500. In TCRdb, the public reads were trimmed at Q25 with fastp and aligned with MiXCR, with productive beta chains retained. Each CDR3 protein gets just one entry, which takes the most common genes and DNA from the rows behind it. The sample table records 300,000 to 350,000 distinct CDR3 sequences; roughly 8.6% of these occur just once. The ten largest account for around 17% of the sample. The treatment or condition label of this sample denotes: live attenuated yellow fever vaccine strain. Sequenced here: PBMCs, sampled around 45 days after the first yellow fever vaccination. These receptors all come from a man between 18 and 35 years old who received the YFV17D yellow fever vaccine.

This clonotype was seen only a few times. V gene TRBV27 combines with J gene TRBJ2-2; 10 bases are a match to TRBD1. The CDR3 consists of 15 residues. CDR1 is MNHEY and CDR2 is SMNVEV in the germline V gene (reference sequence). Germline trimming cut 6 bases from V and 6 bases from J; bases unmatched to any gene: 7. The CDR3 here is CASSPWTGGPGELFF. The CDR3 bases are TGTGCCAGCAGCCCCTGGACAGGGGGTCCCGGGGAGCTGTTTTTT.

The rearrangement links TRBV6-1 to TRBJ2-5; D tentatively fits TRBD1 or TRBD2 (5 bases each). The germline V and J ends were trimmed by 7 bases and 4 bases, with 19 bases remaining between them. Looked up from germline, CDR1 is MNHNS and CDR2 is SASEGT. The CDR3 is made up of 15 amino acids. The CDR3 nucleotides read TGTGCCAGCAACCCCCGGGGCGCGCAGGGAGAGACCCAGTACTTC. Translated: CASNPRGAQGETQYF.

The chain recombines TRBV4-2 with TRBJ1-1, with 8 positions matching TRBD1. V was pared by 4 bases and J by 5 bases, with 9 bases of the junction left unmatched. Germline assignment: CDR1 LGHNA and CDR2 YNFKEQ. The CDR3 spans 15 residues. The CDR3 coding sequence is TGTGCCAGCAGCCGTGACCAGGGGGCGCGTACTGAAGCTTTCTTT. Translated, it gives CASSRDQGARTEAFF.

This rearrangement joins TRBV3-1 to TRBJ2-1; TRBD2 matches at 9 bases. The germline gives CDR1 LGHDT, CDR2 YNNKEL (reference sequence). V lost 4 bases and J lost 0; bases outside the gene matches: 7. CDR3 length: 17 amino acids. This CDR3 reads CASSRNSGGFSYNEQFF. The CDR3 DNA is TGTGCCAGCAGCCGTAATAGCGGGGGCTTCTCCTACAATGAGCAGTTCTTC.

The rearrangement uses TRBV5-6 and TRBJ2-7; 8 nucleotides align to TRBD1. CDR1 and CDR2 from the germline V gene are SGHDT and YYEEEE. This CDR3 comprises 14 residues. After removal of 3 bases from V and 3 bases from J, the junction contained 5 bases not matched to a gene. The CDR3 region has the DNA TGTGCCAGCAGCTACCCGGGACAGGACTACGAGCAGTACGTC. Amino acid sequence: CASSYPGQDYEQYV.

This clonotype was seen a few times. This chain links TRBV12-3 or TRBV12-4 with TRBJ1-1, with no clear D. V lost 5 bases and J 5 bases, leaving 12 bases between the germline ends. The CDR3 has 13 amino acids. CDR3 protein: CASSPLLGTEAFF. As DNA, the CDR3 is TGTGCCAGCAGTCCACTCCTCGGGACTGAAGCTTTCTTT.

The chain employs TRBV7-3 and TRBJ2-1; D is possibly TRBD1 (6 bases). The CDR3 consists of 11 residues. Germline-derived CDR1 and CDR2 are SGHTA and FQGTGA. The V gene lost 4 bases and the J gene lost 15 bases, with 13 bases spanning the gap. The CDR3 coding sequence is TGTGCCAGCAGCTCCGACAGGCTGCTGTTCTTC. Its translation: CASSSDRLLFF.

This chain connects TRBV29-1 to TRBJ2-7; the D is unclear. Germline V gene lookup returns CDR1 SQVTM and CDR2 ANQGSEA. Trimming removed 5 bases from V and 3 bases from J, with 14 bases in between. The CDR3 runs 13 residues. Written as DNA, the CDR3 is TGCAGCGTTTCCCCCCCGTGGGGCTACGAGCAGTACTTC. Amino acid sequence: CSVSPPWGYEQYF.